The clone carrying this TCR beta chain was counted many times. Its specificity is not known. Ophthalmopathy was moderately-to-severely active, CAS at least 3, NOSPECS at least 4, lasting under 3 months. The evidence that diagnosis relied on was clinical symptoms, serum thyroxine, TRAb, thyroid ultrasound and orbital computed tomography. The PBMC fraction was derived from under 11 ml of fresh peripheral blood. V was trimmed by 9 bases and J by 8 bases, leaving 14 bases between them. Germline assignment: CDR1 MNHNS and CDR2 SASEGT. The CDR3 runs to 13 residues. These data belong to a study of Graves' ophthalmopathy and Graves' hyperthyroidism. Findings and caveats of the study: Ophthalmopathy progression cases were predicted by the model with roughly 64% sensitivity and approximately 76% specificity.

TCR beta CDR3 regions were amplified from RNA transcripts. The first round was an RT-PCR with HTBI primers, and the second round was a multiplex PCR. TCRdb processed the multiplex PCR reads anew with MiXCR; each CDR3 protein has one entry. Seen here are under 400,000 distinct CDR3 sequences, roughly a sixth observed once, and the top ten hold 9% to 15%. The sequence was collected from an adult man with Graves' ophthalmopathy. Sequenced material: peripheral blood. The rearrangement uses TRBV6-1 and TRBJ1-6, with D perhaps TRBD1 (5 bases). CDR3 in amino acids: CASWRGADSPLHF. In DNA form, the CDR3 reads TGTGCCAGTTGGAGGGGTGCGGATTCACCCCTCCACTTT.